The 12 T cell receptor beta chains below come from one sample, sequenced in a study of CD8+ T cells in alopecia areata. Treatment of the sample: oral pan-JAK inhibitor, 5-10 mg twice daily. RNA, once extracted, was reverse transcribed into cDNA for use as the sequencing template. Clones were sequenced by immunoSEQ multiplex PCR, and TCRdb holds only the in-frame ones, with some missing. The sample contains about 210,000 clones, about 40% of which appear only once. The material sequenced was CD4+ T cells sorted from blood, taken around week 36, from a patient treated with tofacitinib. Receptors were obtained from a human donor with alopecia areata.

This clone turned up a few times. Other DNA sequences from this sample encode an identical CDR3 as well. This chain connects TRBV11-1 to TRBJ2-7; 8 bases are a match to TRBD1. The CDR3 consists of 15 residues. Trimming removed 2 bases from V and 0 bases from J; junction bases left unmatched: 3. From germline, CDR1 is SGHAT and CDR2 FQDESV (reference sequence). This CDR3 is CASSLPGQASYEQYF. CDR3 sequence (DNA): TGTGCCAGCAGCTTACCGGGACAGGCCTCCTACGAGCAGTACTTC.

This sequence joins TRBV29-1 and TRBJ1-1; D remains unclear. This CDR3 spans 12 amino acids. Germline V lookup: CDR1 SQVTM, CDR2 ANQGSEA. V was shortened by 4 bases and J by 10 bases, with 16 bases between the two germline ends. CDR3 residues: CSVGNIPSIAFF. CDR3 nucleotide sequence: TGCAGCGTTGGGAATATCCCGAGTATAGCTTTCTTT.

The chain carries TRBV7-2 and TRBJ2-7, with 12 bases that match TRBD2. CDR3 length: 15 amino acids. V lost 3 bases to trimming and J lost 2 bases; unmatched junction nucleotides: 2. Germline values: CDR1 SGHTA, CDR2 FQGNSA. Here the CDR3 reads CASSFSSGRAYEQYF. CDR3 DNA sequence: TGTGCCAGCAGCTTTTCTAGCGGGAGGGCCTACGAGCAGTACTTC.

The chain combines TRBV7-2 with TRBJ2-3; D remains unclear. The CDR3 extends over 12 amino acids. In germline, CDR1 is SGHTA, CDR2 FQGNSA. V gave up 0 bases and J gave up 11 bases, with 9 bases separating them. The CDR3 nucleotides are TGTGCCAGCAGCTTAGCGGATGGGGTGCAGTATTTT. This translates into CASSLADGVQYF.

This clone was seen a few times. V gene TRBV7-2 combines with J gene TRBJ1-2; weak D call: TRBD1 (6 bases). Germline-derived CDR1 and CDR2 are SGHTA and FQGNSA. This CDR3 spans 13 amino acids. Between the trimmed V and J ends, which lost 3 bases and 4 bases, there was a span of 9 bases. CDR3 protein: CASSLTGFYGYTF. The CDR3 region has the DNA TGTGCCAGCAGCTTGACAGGCTTCTATGGCTACACCTTC.

This clone was observed a handful of times. The V gene is TRBV7-2, the J gene TRBJ2-1, with 9 positions matching TRBD2. Trimming took 2 bases from V and 4 from J; bases not matched to a gene: 3. CDR1 is SGHTA, CDR2 FQGNSA, per germline. The CDR3 covers 15 residues. CDR3 sequence: CASSLKTSGYNEQFF. The DNA for the CDR3 is TGTGCCAGCAGCTTAAAGACTAGCGGATACAATGAGCAGTTCTTC.

The J gene is TRBJ2-1, the V gene TRBV11-2; D is unresolved. There are 12 residues in the CDR3. Germline assignment: CDR1 SGHAT and CDR2 FQNNGV. Trimming removed 1 base at V and 9 bases at J, with 7 bases between. CDR3: CASSLVKGEQFF. The CDR3 DNA is TGTGCCAGCAGCTTAGTAAAGGGTGAGCAGTTCTTC. The whole variable domain, filled in from reference TRBV11-2 and TRBJ2-1, reads EAGVAQSPRYKIIEKRQSVAFWCNPISGHATLYWYQQILGQGPKLLIQFQNNGVVDDSQLPKDRFSAERLKGVDSTLKIQPAKLEDSAVYLCASSLVKGEQFFGPGTRLTVL.

The chain couples TRBV9 to TRBJ2-3, with D maybe TRBD2 (6 bases). Between the trimmed V and J ends, which lost 0 bases and 4 bases, there was a span of 9 bases. The CDR3 sequence is 14 residues long. Germline CDR1 is SGDLS and CDR2 is YYNGEE. Here the CDR3 reads CASSVVGRPDTQYF. The CDR3, as DNA: TGTGCCAGCAGCGTAGTCGGGAGACCAGATACGCAGTATTTT.

This clone was detected a few times. V and J are TRBV29-1 and TRBJ2-2; D tentatively fits TRBD1 or TRBD2 (5 bases each). Trimming stripped 7 bases from V and 1 base from J, with 7 bases between. This CDR3 contains 12 residues. Germline V gene sequence: CDR1 SQVTM, CDR2 ANQGSEA. The CDR3 is CSGGLNTGELFF. The DNA for the CDR3 is TGCAGCGGGGGGTTGAACACCGGGGAGCTGTTTTTT.

The chain has TRBV19 and TRBJ2-7, with D tentatively TRBD1 (6 bases). Germline CDR1 LNHDA, CDR2 SQIVND (reference sequence). The CDR3 is 15 residues long. V was cut by 7 bases and J by 2 bases, with 18 bases left in between. DNA of the CDR3: TGTGCCAGTAATCCCGGGACAACCGATACCTACGAGCAGTACTTC. The encoded protein is CASNPGTTDTYEQYF.

This clone was seen once. The gene calls are TRBV5-1 and TRBJ2-3; unclear D gene. V lost 3 bases to trimming and J lost 4 bases, with 12 bases between them. The CDR3 is 14 amino acids. Per the germline V gene, CDR1 is SGHRS and CDR2 is YFSETQ. The chain's CDR3 is CASSSGRVSDTQYF. The CDR3 nucleotides read TGCGCCAGCAGCTCGGGTCGTGTGTCAGATACGCAGTATTTT. Based on the CDR3 plus reference TRBV5-1 and TRBJ2-3, the full variable domain is KAGVTQTPRYLIKTRGQQVTLSCSPISGHRSVSWYQQTPGQGLQFLFEYFSETQRNKGNFPGRFSGRQFSNSRSEMNVSTLELGDSALYLCASSSGRVSDTQYFGPGTRLTVL.

V is TRBV29-1 and J is TRBJ2-1; 8 nucleotides agree with TRBD2. The germline gives CDR1 SQVTM, CDR2 ANQGSEA. The V segment lost 3 bases and the J segment 0 bases; nucleotides outside the gene matches: 10. The CDR3 runs 17 residues. This CDR3 is CSVDGAGGGGSYNEQFF. CDR3 DNA: TGCAGCGTTGATGGTGCGGGGGGAGGGGGCTCCTACAATGAGCAGTTCTTC.